These T cell receptor beta chains were read from a single sample in a study of cytomegalovirus exposure and HLA in healthy donors. Repertoires were generated with immunoSEQ multiplex PCR, while TCRdb's copy carries only in-frame clones and drops some. Here the sample spans a few hundred thousand clones, 80% to 90% being singletons. What was sequenced was PBMCs. Every receptor here comes from a woman under 30 in good health and CMV-seronegative. Both conserved end residues are part of each CDR3. Fields, in order: V gene, clone size, J gene, D gene, CDR3 DNA, CDR3 protein. A D gene is named only where the DNA matches it firmly. Expanded clones are given a class, and other clones once, few, many or no size at all.

TRBV29-1	.	TRBJ1-3	.	TGCAGCGTGGAGGCATACGGAAACACCATATATTTT	CSVEAYGNTIYF
TRBV9	.	TRBJ1-2	TRBD1	TGTGCCAGCAGCGATACAGGGGCTGACTATGGCTACACCTTC	CASSDTGADYGYTF
TRBV7-9	once	TRBJ1-5	.	TGTGCCAGCAGCTTAGACAGTTCCAATCAGCCCCAGCATTTT	CASSLDSSNQPQHF
TRBV7-2	.	TRBJ2-1	TRBD2	TGTGCCAGTAGCGGGAGGGCCCAAAATGAGCAGTTCTTC	CASSGRAQNEQFF
TRBV5-1	.	TRBJ1-2	TRBD1	TGCGCCAGCAGCTTGGCCGGGACAGCTGGAGGCTACACCTTC	CASSLAGTAGGYTF
TRBV21-1	.	TRBJ2-7	.	TGTGCCATCCTAGACAGTATCTACGAGCAGTACTTC	CAILDSIYEQYF
TRBV4-2	.	TRBJ1-1	.	TGTGCCAGCAGCCAAGATTTTAGGGGAAACACTGAAGCTTTCTTT	CASSQDFRGNTEAFF
TRBV7-7	.	TRBJ2-1	.	TGTGCCAGCAGCTTAGGACGCGGTCAGGGCGTTGAGCAGTTCTTC	CASSLGRGQGVEQFF
TRBV10-1	.	TRBJ2-7	.	TGCGCCAGCAGCGGGACTCCTAACTACGTTGAGCAGTACTTC	CASSGTPNYVEQYF
TRBV4-3	.	TRBJ2-3	.	TGCGCCAGCAGTCCAAGAACTGGAGATACGCAGTATTTT	CASSPRTGDTQYF
TRBV7-2	once	TRBJ2-7	TRBD2	TGTGCCAGCAGCCTCCTCGGCGGGAGGGCCAGCTCCTACGAGCAGTACTTC	CASSLLGGRASSYEQYF
TRBV2	.	TRBJ2-1	.	TGTGCCAGCAGCCCCTTCGCCGGGTCCTACAATGAGCAGTTCTTC	CASSPFAGSYNEQFF
TRBV9	once	TRBJ2-5	TRBD1	TGTGCCAGCAGCGTAGACGGGACAGACCAAGAGACCCAGTACTTC	CASSVDGTDQETQYF
TRBV6-6	once	TRBJ2-5	.	TGTGCCAGCAGTTCCGGAACAGGGAAAGAGACCCAGTACTTC	CASSSGTGKETQYF